The 27 T cell receptor beta chains in this list originate from one sample, sequenced in a study of cytomegalovirus exposure and HLA in healthy donors. The repertoire was sequenced with immunoSEQ multiplex PCR; TCRdb's copy has only in-frame clones and lacks some. The sample shows over 85,000 clones, roughly nine tenths of them seen only once. Source material: PBMCs. These receptors originate from a young woman in good health and CMV-seronegative.

The V call is TRBV9, the J call TRBJ1-6; 7 bases match TRBD1. Germline trimming cut 3 bases from V and 6 bases from J; bases unmatched to any gene: 6. The CDR3 is 15 amino acids. CDR1 and CDR2 from the germline V gene are SGDLS and YYNGEE. CDR3 nucleotide sequence: TGTGCCAGCAGCGCGACCGGGACAGCTAATTCACCCCTCCACTTT. This sequence encodes CASSATGTANSPLHF. Drawing the rest from reference TRBV9 and TRBJ1-6, the complete variable domain is DSGVTQTPKHLITATGQRVTLRCSPRSGDLSVYWYQQSLDQGLQFLIQYYNGEERAKGNILERFSAQQFPDLHSELNLSSLELGDSALYFCASSATGTANSPLHFGNGTRLTVT.

The chain links TRBV19 to TRBJ2-1; 10 bases agree with TRBD2. J was trimmed by 5 bases and V by 6 bases; bases with no gene match: 4. The CDR3 is made up of 14 amino acids. The V gene's germline CDR1 is LNHDA and CDR2 SQIVND (reference sequence). CDR3 sequence reads: CASRLAGDNNEQFF. CDR3 DNA sequence: TGTGCCAGTAGGCTAGCGGGGGATAACAATGAGCAGTTCTTC. Variable domain in full (rest from reference TRBV19 and TRBJ2-1): DGGITQSPKYLFRKEGQNVTLSCEQNLNHDAMYWYRQDPGQGLRLIYYSQIVNDFQKGDIAEGYSVSREKKESFPLTVTSAQKNPTAFYLCASRLAGDNNEQFFGPGTRLTVL.

This rearrangement joins TRBV27 to TRBJ1-5, with 7 bases that match TRBD1. CDR1 and CDR2 from the germline V gene are MNHEY and SMNVEV (reference sequence). J lost 6 bases, V lost 5 bases, and 7 bases had no gene match. This CDR3 has 14 residues. The CDR3 coding sequence is TGTGCCAGCAGTCCAGACAGGGCGGGTCAGCCCCAGCATTTT. This codes for CASSPDRAGQPQHF.

The chain combines TRBV19 with TRBJ1-6; tentatively, D is TRBD1 (5 bases). The CDR3 is made up of 16 amino acids. Per the germline V gene, CDR1 is LNHDA and CDR2 is SQIVND (reference sequence). V lost 3 bases, J lost 6 bases, and 15 bases lay in between. The DNA for the CDR3 is TGTGCCAGTAGTATCTACCCGGACGGGGGTAATTCACCCCTCCACTTT. This encodes CASSIYPDGGNSPLHF.

Only one count was recorded for this clone. This chain connects TRBV11-1 to TRBJ1-1; tentatively, D is TRBD1 (6 bases). The CDR3 loop spans 16 amino acids. Germline V gives CDR1 SGHAT, CDR2 FQDESV (reference sequence). V was shortened by 5 bases and J by 0 bases, with 16 bases between the two germline ends. The CDR3 DNA reads as TGTGCCAGCAGCCCCGTACGGGGGGCGATGAACACTGAAGCTTTCTTT. Protein product: CASSPVRGAMNTEAFF.

The CDR3 spells CASSRLPGTTNEQFF. Written as DNA, the CDR3 is TGTGCCAGCAGCCGCCTCCCCGGGACTACCAATGAGCAGTTCTTC. This chain uses TRBV7-3 with TRBJ2-1; the match to TRBD2 covers 7 bases. The CDR3 is 15 residues long. Germline V gives CDR1 SGHTA, CDR2 FQGTGA. Trimming cost V 5 bases and J 6 bases; bases outside gene matches: 10.

The chain employs TRBV25-1 and TRBJ2-7; 8 bases match TRBD1. V gave up 6 bases and J gave up 0 bases; unmatched junction bases: 4. Germline-derived CDR1 and CDR2 are MGHDK and SYGVNS. The CDR3 runs 14 residues. The chain's CDR3 is CASRQTGASYEQYF. In DNA form, the CDR3 reads TGTGCCAGCAGACAGACAGGGGCCTCCTACGAGCAGTACTTC.

The gene calls are TRBV6-5 and TRBJ2-3; TRBD2 aligns across 11 bases. The ends lost 5 bases at V and 8 bases at J; junction bases unmatched: 9. The germline V gene has CDR1 MNHEY and CDR2 SVGAGI. The CDR3 loop spans 15 amino acids. CDR3 in DNA: TGTGCCAGCAGTCGCCGTAGCGGGGGGGCCGTTACGCAGTATTTT. Its translation: CASSRRSGGAVTQYF.

Only one count was recorded for this clone. The chain links TRBV28 to TRBJ2-7; 12 bases match TRBD1. The V gene's germline CDR1 is MDHEN and CDR2 SYDVKM. After removal of 1 base from V and 3 bases from J, the junction contained 7 bases not matched to a gene. The CDR3 is made up of 17 amino acids. The CDR3 DNA sequence: TGTGCCAGCAGTTTATTAGGGGACAGGGGGCCGGGCTACGAGCAGTACTTC. It codes for CASSLLGDRGPGYEQYF.

The rearrangement links TRBV13 to TRBJ1-4, with a tentative D call TRBD1 (6 bases). Germline assignment: CDR1 PRHDT and CDR2 FYEKMQ (reference sequence). Trimming took 5 bases from V and 4 from J, leaving 14 bases between them. The CDR3 totals 15 residues. CDR3 sequence (DNA): TGTGCCAGCAGCGGAATGGGGGCTGGTAATGAAAAACTGTTTTTT. It codes for CASSGMGAGNEKLFF. Supplemented by reference TRBV13 and TRBJ1-4, the full variable domain reads AAGVIQSPRHLIKEKRETATLKCYPIPRHDTVYWYQQGPGQDPQFLISFYEKMQSDKGSIPDRFSAQQFSDYHSELNMSSLELGDSALYFCASSGMGAGNEKLFFGSGTQLSVL.

The genes are TRBV29-1 and TRBJ2-7; 11 bases match TRBD2. Germline assignment: CDR1 SQVTM and CDR2 ANQGSEA. The CDR3 loop spans 12 amino acids. V was clipped by 7 bases and J by 4 bases; unmatched bases: 3. DNA of the CDR3: TGCAGCGCACGACTAGCGGGGTACGAGCAGTACTTC. Amino acid sequence: CSARLAGYEQYF.

The chain is built from TRBV2 and TRBJ2-2, with D tentatively TRBD1 (5 bases). Between the trimmed V and J ends, which lost 2 bases and 5 bases, there was a span of 15 bases. CDR3 length: 16 amino acids. Germline CDR1 SNHLY, CDR2 FYNNEI. The CDR3 sequence is CASSEFGRTPTGELFF. The CDR3 nucleotides are TGTGCCAGCAGTGAATTCGGCCGGACACCTACCGGGGAGCTGTTTTTT.

V and J are TRBV23-1 and TRBJ2-7, with 7 bases matching TRBD1. TRBV23-1 carries the ORF label, with uncertain function. Trimming took 0 bases from V and 5 from J; bases not matched to a gene: 10. This CDR3 is 16 amino acids long. For the CDR3, the DNA is TGCGCCAGCAGTCAATCGAGACAGGGTAAAGCAGACGAGCAGTACTTC. It translates to CASSQSRQGKADEQYF.

The sample holds one count of this clone. The chain couples TRBV28 to TRBJ2-7, with D possibly being TRBD2 (6 bases). CDR3 length: 13 residues. V gave up 3 bases and J gave up 6 bases, with 12 bases separating them. Looked up from germline, CDR1 is MDHEN and CDR2 is SYDVKM. The CDR3 region is CASSLVNGGEQYF. CDR3 nucleotide sequence: TGTGCCAGCAGTTTGGTGAACGGGGGCGAGCAGTACTTC. The variable domain in full, with the rest retrieved from reference TRBV28 and TRBJ2-7, is DVKVTQSSRYLVKRTGEKVFLECVQDMDHENMFWYRQDPGLGLRLIYFSYDVKMKEKGDIPEGYSVSREKKERFSLILESASTNQTSMYLCASSLVNGGEQYFGPGTRLTVT.

The count of this clone is one. The J gene is TRBJ2-1, the V gene TRBV6-5, with TRBD1 matching 7 bases. Germline assignment: CDR1 MNHEY and CDR2 SVGAGI. There are 15 residues in the CDR3. With 6 bases clipped from V and 2 bases from J, the junction kept 7 bases outside the gene matches. CDR3 loop: CASRIAGTAYNEQFF. The CDR3 bases are TGTGCCAGCAGGATTGCCGGGACAGCCTACAATGAGCAGTTCTTC.

The gene calls are TRBV30 and TRBJ1-1, with D tentatively TRBD1 (5 bases). V shed 8 bases and J shed 1 base, with 11 bases lying between them. Germline values: CDR1 GTSNPN, CDR2 SVGIG (reference sequence). The length of the CDR3 is 12 residues. CDR3 nucleotide sequence: TGTGCCGCGGGACGGCCGAACACTGAAGCTTTCTTT. This codes for CAAGRPNTEAFF. Full variable domain (remainder filled in from reference TRBV30 and TRBJ1-1): SQTIHQWPATLVQPVGSPLSLECTVEGTSNPNLYWYRQAAGRGLQLLFYSVGIGQISSEVPQNLSASRPQDRQFILSSKKLLLSDSGFYLCAAGRPNTEAFFGQGTRLTVV.

The V and J genes are TRBV7-2 and TRBJ2-1; 10 bases are shared with TRBD2. With 3 bases clipped from V and 7 bases from J, the junction kept 9 bases outside the gene matches. From germline, CDR1 is SGHTA and CDR2 FQGNSA. This CDR3 is 16 amino acids long. This CDR3 is CASSFPAGGMGNEQFF. CDR3 in DNA: TGTGCCAGCAGCTTCCCAGCGGGAGGGATGGGAAATGAGCAGTTCTTC.

CDR3 loop: CASRDLQGPQHF. The CDR3 DNA reads as TGTGCCAGCAGAGATTTACAGGGCCCCCAGCATTTT. The chain couples TRBV7-9 to TRBJ1-5, with D possibly matching TRBD1 (6 bases). The CDR3 is made up of 12 amino acids. Trimming cost V 6 bases and J 10 bases, with 13 bases left between them. From germline, CDR1 is SEHNR and CDR2 FQNEAQ (reference sequence).

The chain has TRBV13 and TRBJ1-2; 9 bases are shared with TRBD1. Germline CDR1 and CDR2: PRHDT and FYEKMQ (reference sequence). The ends lost 2 bases at V and 6 bases at J; junction bases unmatched: 4. The length of the CDR3 is 14 residues. The CDR3 sequence is CASSLYRGLDGYTF. The CDR3 region has the DNA TGTGCCAGCAGCTTATACAGGGGGCTCGATGGCTACACCTTC.

The rearrangement joins TRBV5-8 to TRBJ2-3, with D possibly matching TRBD1 (5 bases). The CDR3 is 15 amino acids. V shed 1 base and J shed 1 base, with 10 bases lying between them. Looked up from germline, CDR1 is SGHTS and CDR2 is YDEGEE. CDR3 loop: CASSLPGSRTDTQYF. DNA of the CDR3: TGTGCCAGCAGCTTGCCAGGGTCCCGCACAGATACGCAGTATTTT.

The chain couples TRBV25-1 to TRBJ2-1; D gene unclear. The V end lost 6 bases, the J end lost 8 bases, and 11 bases lay between the germline ends. Germline CDR1 is MGHDK and CDR2 is SYGVNS. CDR3 size: 12 residues. Here the CDR3 reads CASSPVLDEQFF. DNA for the CDR3: TGTGCCAGCAGCCCGGTGTTGGATGAGCAGTTCTTC.

The sample holds a few counts of this clone. This sequence joins TRBV4-1 and TRBJ1-1; D is undetermined. V was cut by 2 bases and J by 5 bases, with 15 bases left in between. Germline values: CDR1 MGHRA, CDR2 YSYEKL. The CDR3 extends over 15 amino acids. CDR3: CASSQSPQTLTEAFF. The CDR3, as DNA: TGCGCCAGCAGCCAATCCCCTCAAACTTTGACTGAAGCTTTCTTT.

The rearrangement links TRBV9 to TRBJ1-3; 9 nucleotides align to TRBD1. CDR1 and CDR2 (germline): SGDLS, YYNGEE. The trim removed 0 bases at V and 0 bases at J, leaving 1 base unmatched. The CDR3 totals 16 residues. This CDR3 is CASSVGDRDSGNTIYF. The CDR3 nucleotides are TGTGCCAGCAGCGTAGGGGACAGGGACTCTGGAAACACCATATATTTT.

V and J are TRBV10-2 and TRBJ2-1, with D maybe TRBD2 (5 bases). Trimming cost V 0 bases and J 2 bases, with 11 bases left between them. In germline, CDR1 is WSHSY, CDR2 SAAADI. The CDR3 has 16 amino acids. In nucleotides, the CDR3 is TGCGCCAGCAGTGAGTCGGAGCGGAAAACCTACAATGAGCAGTTCTTC. Translating gives CASSESERKTYNEQFF.

The V gene is TRBV18, the J gene TRBJ2-4; D is possibly TRBD2 (6 bases). Germline assignment: CDR1 KGHSH and CDR2 LQKENI. V lost 5 bases and J lost 11, with 13 bases in between. CDR3 length equals 12 residues. CDR3 residues: CASSSAGGVQYF. CDR3 bases: TGTGCCAGCTCATCAGCCGGCGGGGTTCAGTACTTC.

The gene calls are TRBV7-2 and TRBJ2-3, with D perhaps matching TRBD2 (6 bases). This CDR3 is built from 18 residues. Germline-derived CDR1 and CDR2 are SGHTA and FQGNSA. With 1 base removed from V and 2 bases from J, the gap between germline ends came to 19 bases. The CDR3 protein is CASSLGYSGPRLTDTQYF. The DNA for the CDR3 is TGTGCCAGCAGCTTAGGTTACAGCGGGCCCCGTCTCACAGATACGCAGTATTTT.

V usage is TRBV5-4 and J usage is TRBJ1-6, with D uncertain. Trimming shortened V by 4 bases and J by 9 bases, and 17 bases separated the two germline ends. The germline V gene has CDR1 SGHNT and CDR2 YYREEE (reference sequence). The CDR3 length is 15 residues. The CDR3 spells CASSGGIPVGSPLHF. The CDR3 nucleotides are TGTGCCAGCAGCGGAGGGATCCCCGTAGGTTCACCCCTCCACTTT.